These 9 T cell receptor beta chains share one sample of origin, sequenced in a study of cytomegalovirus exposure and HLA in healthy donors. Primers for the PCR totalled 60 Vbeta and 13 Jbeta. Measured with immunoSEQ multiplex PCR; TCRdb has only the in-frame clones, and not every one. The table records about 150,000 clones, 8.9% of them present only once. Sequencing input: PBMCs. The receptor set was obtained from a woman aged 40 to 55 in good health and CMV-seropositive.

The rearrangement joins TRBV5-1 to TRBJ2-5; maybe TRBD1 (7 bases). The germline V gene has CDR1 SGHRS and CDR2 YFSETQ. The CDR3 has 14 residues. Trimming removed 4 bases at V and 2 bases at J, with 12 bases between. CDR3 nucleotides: TGCGCCAGCAGCGCGGGACAGTTACAAGAGACCCAGTACTTC. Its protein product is CASSAGQLQETQYF. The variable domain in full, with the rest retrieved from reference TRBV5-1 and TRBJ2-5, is KAGVTQTPRYLIKTRGQQVTLSCSPISGHRSVSWYQQTPGQGLQFLFEYFSETQRNKGNFPGRFSGRQFSNSRSEMNVSTLELGDSALYLCASSAGQLQETQYFGPGTRLLVL.

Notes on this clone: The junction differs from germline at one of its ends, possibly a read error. The CDR3 here is CASSLSGDEKLLF. CDR3 bases: TGCGCCAGCAGCTTATCAGGGGATGAAAAACTGCTTTTT. The chain has TRBV5-1 and TRBJ1-4; D is possibly TRBD1 (6 bases). Looked up from germline, CDR1 is SGHRS and CDR2 is YFSETQ. The CDR3 spans 13 residues. Full variable domain (remainder filled in from reference TRBV5-1 and TRBJ1-4): KAGVTQTPRYLIKTRGQQVTLSCSPISGHRSVSWYQQTPGQGLQFLFEYFSETQRNKGNFPGRFSGRQFSNSRSEMNVSTLELGDSALYLCASSLSGDEKLLFGSGTQLSVL.

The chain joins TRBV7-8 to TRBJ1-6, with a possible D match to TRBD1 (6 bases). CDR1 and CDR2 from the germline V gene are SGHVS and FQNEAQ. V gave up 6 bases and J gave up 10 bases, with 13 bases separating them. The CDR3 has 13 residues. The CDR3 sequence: CASRYRDRSPLHF. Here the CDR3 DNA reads TGTGCCAGCAGGTACAGGGACCGCTCACCCCTCCACTTT.

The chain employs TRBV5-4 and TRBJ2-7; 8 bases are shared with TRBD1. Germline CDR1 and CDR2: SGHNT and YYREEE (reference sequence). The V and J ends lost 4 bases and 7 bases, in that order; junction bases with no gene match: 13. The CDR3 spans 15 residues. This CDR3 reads CASSQPGTGLGEQYF. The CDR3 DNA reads TGTGCCAGCAGCCAACCCGGGACAGGCCTCGGAGAGCAGTACTTC.

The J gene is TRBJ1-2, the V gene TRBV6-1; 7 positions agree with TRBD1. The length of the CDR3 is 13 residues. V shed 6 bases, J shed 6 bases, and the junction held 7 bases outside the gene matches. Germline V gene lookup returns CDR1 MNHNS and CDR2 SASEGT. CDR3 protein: CASSFGQVNGYTF. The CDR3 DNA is TGTGCCAGCAGCTTTGGACAGGTCAATGGCTACACCTTC.

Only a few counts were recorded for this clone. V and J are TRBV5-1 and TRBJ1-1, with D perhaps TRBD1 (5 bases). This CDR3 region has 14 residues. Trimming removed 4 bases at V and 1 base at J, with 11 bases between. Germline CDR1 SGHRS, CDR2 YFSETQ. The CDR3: CASSRNGGNTEAFF. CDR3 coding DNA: TGCGCCAGCAGCCGTAACGGGGGGAACACTGAAGCTTTCTTT.

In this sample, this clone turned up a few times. CDR3 sequence reads: CASSLARAPYNEQFF. CDR3 DNA sequence: TGTGCCAGCAGCTTGGCGAGGGCCCCCTACAATGAGCAGTTCTTC. The rearrangement uses TRBV5-4 and TRBJ2-1, with D maybe TRBD2 (5 bases). The CDR3 has 15 residues. Germline CDR1 and CDR2: SGHNT and YYREEE (reference sequence). The V and J ends lost 0 bases and 2 bases respectively, with 9 bases between them.

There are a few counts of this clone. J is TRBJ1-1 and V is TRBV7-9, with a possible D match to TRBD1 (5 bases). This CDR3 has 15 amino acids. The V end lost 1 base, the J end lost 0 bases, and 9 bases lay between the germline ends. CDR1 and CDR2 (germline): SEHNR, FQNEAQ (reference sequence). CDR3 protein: CASSLVGGLNTEAFF. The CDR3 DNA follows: TGTGCCAGCAGCTTAGTCGGGGGTTTGAACACTGAAGCTTTCTTT. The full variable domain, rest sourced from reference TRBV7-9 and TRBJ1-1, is DTGVSQNPRHKITKRGQNVTFRCDPISEHNRLYWYRQTLGQGPEFLTYFQNEAQLEKSRLLSDRFSAERPKGSFSTLEIQRTEQGDSAMYLCASSLVGGLNTEAFFGQGTRLTVV.

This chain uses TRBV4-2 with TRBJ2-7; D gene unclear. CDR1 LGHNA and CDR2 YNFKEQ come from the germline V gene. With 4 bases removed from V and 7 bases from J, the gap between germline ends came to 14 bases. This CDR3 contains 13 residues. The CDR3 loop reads CASSPPTAEEQYF. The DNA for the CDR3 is TGTGCCAGCAGCCCACCCACGGCGGAAGAGCAGTACTTC.